This T cell receptor beta chain comes out of a study of blood T cell repertoires in COVID-19. In the study overall: Samples taken during acute and convalescent COVID-19 were collected in the United States, Italy and Spain.

How the authors handled the data: Using reference gene primer amplification, nucleated cell counts were estimated. Sequencing was performed with immunoSEQ multiplex PCR; in TCRdb, only in-frame clones are kept and a portion is missing. V and J calls and clone size are copied from that table; D and trimming were computed from the DNA. The sample shows just under 350,000 clones, more than 75% of them seen only once. Seattle patients were enrolled during active infection and followed longitudinally. The receptor comes from a woman in her fifties or sixties with COVID-19, enrolled during active disease. The sequenced material came from peripheral blood.

The CDR3 sequence: CASREDSAYGYTF. The CDR3 nucleotides read TGTGCCAGCAGAGAGGACAGTGCCTATGGCTACACCTTC. V gene TRBV6-6 combines with J gene TRBJ1-2; tentatively, D is TRBD1 (6 bases). Trimming left V 6 bases short and J 4 bases short, with 12 bases between. This CDR3 is 13 amino acids long. CDR1 and CDR2 from the germline V gene are MNHNY and SVGAGI (reference sequence).